This TCR beta chain stems from a study of T cell responses to AZD1222 COVID-19 vaccine. Looked up from germline, CDR1 is LNHDA and CDR2 is SQIVND (reference sequence). With 5 bases clipped from V and 1 base from J, the junction kept 8 bases outside the gene matches. CDR3 length equals 16 residues. Libraries were prepared by immunoSEQ multiplex PCR; TCRdb keeps only in-frame clonotypes and omits some of them. In the table there are 98,000 or so clones, about 88% of which are singletons. A remark on this clone: Its antigen is unknown.

Study-wide results and limits: CD4 TCRs covered the whole spike, strongest at regions 160-218 and 743-854. After the peak T cell response, and only then, were repertoires sampled.

The J gene is TRBJ2-3, the V gene TRBV19; 8 nucleotides align to TRBD2. The source of this sequence is an adult who received the AZD1222 COVID-19 vaccine. The specimen was peripheral blood, collected 28 days after the second AZD1222 dose. In nucleotides, the CDR3 is TGTGCCAGTAGTCTGGGGCTAGCGGGTCGCACAGATACGCAGTATTTT. Its translation: CASSLGLAGRTDTQYF.